Each of the 30 T cell receptor beta chains below was sequenced from the same sample in a study of blood T cells in healthy people across ages. For the second PCR, which ran for roughly 6 to 11 cycles, a sample-barcoded 5' primer and a J-beta primer mix were used. One entry per CDR3 protein results from TCRdb running MiXCR on the 5' RACE reads. Of about 670,000 distinct CDR3 sequences listed, 40% to 45% are singletons. The sample consisted of blood. The receptors originated from a man of 80 years or more in good health.

This clonotype was counted between two and nine times. The J gene is TRBJ2-1, the V gene TRBV5-1; 11 bases are shared with TRBD2. Germline V CDR1 and CDR2: SGHRS, YFSETQ. This CDR3 region has 16 residues. Trimming at V came to 4 bases and at J to 4 bases, leaving 7 bases not matched to a gene. CDR3 nucleotide sequence: TGCGCCAGCAGCCTTAGCGGGGGGGCCAGATACAATGAGCAGTTCTTC. Translation gives CASSLSGGARYNEQFF.

The chain joins TRBV6-5 to TRBJ2-3; D unresolved. CDR1 and CDR2 from the germline V gene are MNHEY and SVGAGI. The CDR3 consists of 15 residues. With 2 bases removed from V and 3 bases from J, the gap between germline ends came to 12 bases. CDR3 coding DNA: TGTGCCAGCAGTTACCGTAGCAGTTCAACAGATACGCAGTATTTT. Residues: CASSYRSSSTDTQYF.

This clonotype was detected only a few times. The chain recombines TRBV7-8 with TRBJ1-6; 8 nucleotides agree with TRBD1. Germline CDR1 and CDR2: SGHVS and FQNEAQ. CDR3 length: 13 amino acids. The trim removed 7 bases at V and 7 bases at J, leaving 3 bases unmatched. CDR3 bases: TGTGCCAGCAACGACAGGGGAAATTCACCCCTCCACTTT. This gives the protein CASNDRGNSPLHF.

In its sample, this clonotype was seen a few times. The CDR3 reads CASSLAQLAGGPDTQYF. The DNA for the CDR3 is TGTGCCAGCAGTTTAGCGCAACTAGCGGGGGGTCCAGATACGCAGTATTTT. The chain employs TRBV12-3 or TRBV12-4 and TRBJ2-3, with TRBD2 matching 12 bases. The CDR3 extends over 17 amino acids. With V trimmed by 0 bases and J by 4 bases, 5 bases remained unmatched.

The chain couples TRBV7-2 to TRBJ2-5; the D call may be TRBD1 or TRBD2 (5 bases each). Germline V lookup: CDR1 SGHTA, CDR2 FQGNSA. Trimming shortened V by 6 bases and J by 0 bases, and 11 bases separated the two germline ends. This CDR3 region has 14 residues. Written as DNA, the CDR3 is TGTGCCAGCAGTACCGGGGCTCACCAAGAGACCCAGTACTTC. It codes for CASSTGAHQETQYF.

V is TRBV6-2 or TRBV6-3 and J is TRBJ2-5, with 8 nucleotides matching TRBD2. Germline V gives CDR1 MNHEY, CDR2 SVGEGT. V shed 0 bases and J 5 bases; nucleotides not matched to a gene: 20. The CDR3 has 20 residues. CDR3 amino acids: CASSYSKDQRASGTRETQYF. In nucleotides, the CDR3 is TGTGCCAGCAGTTACTCGAAGGACCAACGAGCGAGCGGGACTAGGGAGACCCAGTACTTC.

The chain joins TRBV6-5 to TRBJ2-7; D gene uncertain. The germline gives CDR1 MNHEY, CDR2 SVGAGI. This CDR3 has 15 amino acids. V was trimmed by 0 bases and J by 3 bases, leaving 12 bases between them. The CDR3 bases are TGTGCCAGCAGTTACTCTGGCGGAACCAGCTACGAGCAGTACTTC. It codes for CASSYSGGTSYEQYF.

This clonotype was observed at least ten times. The chain has TRBV29-1 and TRBJ2-1, with 8 bases lining up with TRBD2. The germline V gene has CDR1 SQVTM and CDR2 ANQGSEA. The ends lost 6 bases at V and 0 bases at J; junction bases unmatched: 4. The length of the CDR3 is 14 residues. The CDR3 DNA reads TGCAGCGTAGCCGGGACTAGCTCCTACAATGAGCAGTTCTTC. This encodes CSVAGTSSYNEQFF.

This clonotype was seen a single time. The CDR3 bases are TGTGCCAGCAGCCTTTTGACTAGCGGGAGTATCTATGAGCAGTTCTTC. The encoded protein is CASSLLTSGSIYEQFF. The chain recombines TRBV7-9 with TRBJ2-1; the match to TRBD2 covers 12 bases. The CDR3 runs to 16 residues. With 5 bases clipped from V and 8 bases from J, the junction kept 10 bases outside the gene matches. Germline lookup yields CDR1 SEHNR and CDR2 FQNEAQ (reference sequence).

A note on this clonotype: A much larger clone lies a single base off, so this may be a read error. The chain recombines TRBV27 with TRBJ2-5; the D gene is possibly TRBD1 (6 bases). This CDR3 has 16 residues. Trimming took 5 bases from V and 11 from J, leaving 27 bases between them. Germline V gene sequence: CDR1 MNHEY, CDR2 SMNVEV (reference sequence). The CDR3 DNA follows: TGTGCCAGCAGTCCCTTTACGACAGGCGTATACAATGAGCAGTACTTC. Translation: CASSPFTTGVYNEQYF.

This clonotype was counted a few times. This chain connects TRBV7-2 to TRBJ2-7, with TRBD2 matching 14 bases. Germline CDR1 and CDR2: SGHTA and FQGNSA. V gave up 5 bases and J gave up 5 bases; unmatched junction bases: 5. The CDR3 is 15 residues long. The DNA of the CDR3 is TGTGCCAGCAGCCCCGGGACTAGCGGGAGTGACGAGCAGTACTTC. Encoded protein: CASSPGTSGSDEQYF.

There are a few counts of this clonotype. V and J are TRBV7-8 and TRBJ2-1; 9 bases are shared with TRBD2. The CDR3 contains 15 residues. Germline values: CDR1 SGHVS, CDR2 FQNEAQ. Trimming cost V 5 bases and J 9 bases; bases outside gene matches: 11. The CDR3 coding sequence is TGTGCCAGCAGCGGATTAGCGGGAGTAGTGCCTGAGCAGTTCTTC. Translating gives CASSGLAGVVPEQFF.

The genes are TRBV6-2 or TRBV6-3 and TRBJ1-5, with D tentatively TRBD1 (5 bases). This CDR3 contains 15 residues. Trimming shortened V by 0 bases and J by 4 bases, and 10 bases separated the two germline ends. CDR1 and CDR2 (germline): MNHEY, SVGEGT. Here the CDR3 DNA reads TGTGCCAGCAGTTACTCGGAGGGGTTTAATCAGCCCCAGCATTTT. Translating it yields CASSYSEGFNQPQHF.

In the case of this clonotype: A junction end diverges from the germline sequence, so it may reflect a read error. The V and J genes are TRBV6-5 and TRBJ1-1; D remains ambiguous. Germline CDR1 MNHEY, CDR2 SVGAGI. The CDR3 length is 13 residues. Written as DNA, the CDR3 is TGTGCCAGCAATAGGGCAATGAACGCTGAAGCTTTCTTT. This translates into CASNRAMNAEAFF.

The rearrangement joins TRBV12-3 or TRBV12-4 to TRBJ1-2; no clear D. The CDR3 extends over 13 amino acids. V lost 2 bases to trimming and J lost 7 bases, with 11 bases between them. The CDR3 DNA sequence: TGTGCCAGCAGTTTATTGCAATTGGTTGGCTACACCTTC. Protein sequence: CASSLLQLVGYTF.

This clonotype was detected only a few times. The chain uses TRBV7-9 and TRBJ2-5; D perhaps matches TRBD1 (6 bases). There are 16 residues in the CDR3. Germline V gene lookup returns CDR1 SEHNR and CDR2 FQNEAQ (reference sequence). Trimming stripped 5 bases from V and 7 bases from J, with 23 bases between. The CDR3 coding sequence is TGTGCCAGCAGCCTGCCAAACGGCCAGGGGTATGGGACCCAGTACTTC. It is translated as CASSLPNGQGYGTQYF. Full variable domain (remainder filled in from reference TRBV7-9 and TRBJ2-5): DTGVSQNPRHKITKRGQNVTFRCDPISEHNRLYWYRQTLGQGPEFLTYFQNEAQLEKSRLLSDRFSAERPKGSFSTLEIQRTEQGDSAMYLCASSLPNGQGYGTQYFGPGTRLLVL.

The chain links TRBV14 to TRBJ1-1; D gene uncertain. The germline gives CDR1 SGHDN, CDR2 FVKESK. This CDR3 is built from 14 residues. V lost 3 bases, J lost 1 base, and 9 bases lay in between. CDR3 sequence: CASSHNQWNTEAFF. The CDR3 region has the DNA TGTGCCAGCAGCCATAATCAGTGGAACACTGAAGCTTTCTTT.

This clonotype has more than one count but fewer than ten. This sequence joins TRBV7-9 and TRBJ2-7, with a tentative D call TRBD2 (6 bases). The CDR3 extends over 15 amino acids. V gave up 5 bases and J gave up 4 bases, with 18 bases separating them. The germline CDR1 and CDR2 sequences are SEHNR and FQNEAQ (reference sequence). The CDR3 sequence is CASSLTGEITYEQYF. CDR3 DNA sequence: TGTGCCAGCAGCCTAACGGGGGAGATTACATACGAGCAGTACTTC.

The V call is TRBV5-1, the J call TRBJ1-1, with no clear D. This CDR3 has 14 amino acids. Deletions cut 0 bases from V and 4 bases from J, with 10 bases between. Germline values: CDR1 SGHRS, CDR2 YFSETQ. CDR3 coding DNA: TGCGCCAGCAGCTTGGAACGGGGAAGCACTGAAGCTTTCTTT. Protein product: CASSLERGSTEAFF.

This clonotype has a handful of counts. The chain is built from TRBV2 and TRBJ1-2; TRBD1 is a possible D gene (6 bases). The CDR3 has 13 amino acids. Germline CDR1 SNHLY, CDR2 FYNNEI. V dropped 3 bases and J dropped 6 bases, with 11 bases sitting between them. This CDR3 is CASSEGRGNGYTF. The DNA for the CDR3 is TGTGCCAGCAGTGAGGGCAGGGGAAATGGCTACACCTTC.

This clonotype was counted at least ten times. This chain links TRBV28 with TRBJ1-2; no reliable D call. This CDR3 has 12 residues. In germline, CDR1 is MDHEN, CDR2 SYDVKM. Trimming cost V 6 bases and J 2 bases, with 7 bases left between them. The CDR3 region has the DNA TGTGCCAGCAGGGGCAGCAACTATGGCTACACCTTC. Its translation: CASRGSNYGYTF.

This clonotype was seen many times. The chain couples TRBV7-9 to TRBJ1-6; TRBD1 is a possible D gene (5 bases). This CDR3 is built from 15 residues. Deletions cut 6 bases from V and 6 bases from J, with 15 bases between. The germline V gene encodes CDR1 SEHNR and CDR2 FQNEAQ (reference sequence). The CDR3 protein is CASSPGAGTNSPLHF. CDR3 in DNA: TGTGCCAGCAGTCCTGGGGCCGGCACTAATTCACCCCTCCACTTT.

The rearrangement uses TRBV15 and TRBJ2-2; 13 positions match TRBD2. CDR3 length: 14 amino acids. CDR1 is LNHNV and CDR2 is YYDKDF in the germline V gene (reference sequence). V dropped 9 bases and J dropped 6; count of bases not matched to a gene: 4. CDR3 coding DNA: TGTGCCACTTCACTAGCGGGAGGGCCCGGGGAGCTGTTTTTT. Its protein is CATSLAGGPGELFF.

This chain links TRBV3-1 with TRBJ1-2, with D hard to call. The CDR3 spans 20 residues. Germline values: CDR1 LGHDT, CDR2 YNNKEL (reference sequence). Between the trimmed V and J ends, which lost 2 bases and 0 bases, there was a span of 25 bases. CDR3 coding DNA: TGTGCCAGCAGCCAAAACCCCAACCGGGTGATCCGGCAAGCTAACTATGGCTACACCTTC. Protein: CASSQNPNRVIRQANYGYTF.

The J gene is TRBJ2-5, the V gene TRBV24-1; 12 bases are a match to TRBD1. CDR3 length: 16 residues. Germline trimming cut 5 bases from V and 11 bases from J; bases unmatched to any gene: 14. Looked up from germline, CDR1 is KGHDR and CDR2 is SFDVKD. As DNA, the CDR3 is TGTGCCACCAGTGCGGGACAGGGGGCCCAAGGCAATGAGCAGTACTTC. Its protein product is CATSAGQGAQGNEQYF.

This clonotype was observed a handful of times. The chain joins TRBV10-2 to TRBJ2-7; D is uncertain. This CDR3 region has 14 residues. Germline lookup yields CDR1 WSHSY and CDR2 SAAADI. V lost 0 bases, J lost 2 bases, and 8 bases lay in between. The CDR3 reads CASSESLGPYEQYF. CDR3 coding DNA: TGCGCCAGCAGTGAGTCCCTTGGGCCCTACGAGCAGTACTTC.

The rearrangement uses TRBV13 and TRBJ1-5; TRBD1 might be the D (6 bases). The germline V gene encodes CDR1 PRHDT and CDR2 FYEKMQ (reference sequence). V was pared by 2 bases and J by 7 bases, with 15 bases between. The CDR3 contains 15 residues. The CDR3 spells CASSLSLQGSQPQHF. Written as DNA, the CDR3 is TGTGCCAGCAGCTTATCCCTCCAGGGGAGCCAGCCCCAGCATTTT.

CDR3 region: CASSYGQGGLETQYF. The CDR3 nucleotides are TGTGCCAGCAGCTACGGACAGGGTGGGTTGGAGACCCAGTACTTC. The chain uses TRBV5-6 and TRBJ2-5; 8 nucleotides align to TRBD1. CDR3 size: 15 residues. V trimming: 3 bases; J trimming: 5 bases; junction bases outside the gene matches: 9. Germline values: CDR1 SGHDT, CDR2 YYEEEE.

This clonotype was seen only a few times. The chain carries TRBV10-3 and TRBJ1-1, with 11 bases identical to TRBD1. Unmatched junction bases numbered 5, after V lost 4 bases and J lost 7 bases. The germline V gene has CDR1 ENHRY and CDR2 SYGVKD. This CDR3 has 14 amino acids. In DNA form, the CDR3 reads TGTGCCATCAGTGGGGGACAGGGGGGGCTTGAAGCTTTCTTT. This encodes CAISGGQGGLEAFF.

The CDR3 DNA sequence: TGTGCCAGCAGCTTAGTAGGTGGCGGGGGGCCTGACAATGAGCAGTTCTTC. Its translation is CASSLVGGGGPDNEQFF. V usage is TRBV7-9 and J usage is TRBJ2-1; 8 bases line up with TRBD2. The CDR3 covers 17 residues. The trim removed 1 base at V and 5 bases at J, leaving 10 bases unmatched. CDR1 SEHNR and CDR2 FQNEAQ come from the germline V gene (reference sequence).